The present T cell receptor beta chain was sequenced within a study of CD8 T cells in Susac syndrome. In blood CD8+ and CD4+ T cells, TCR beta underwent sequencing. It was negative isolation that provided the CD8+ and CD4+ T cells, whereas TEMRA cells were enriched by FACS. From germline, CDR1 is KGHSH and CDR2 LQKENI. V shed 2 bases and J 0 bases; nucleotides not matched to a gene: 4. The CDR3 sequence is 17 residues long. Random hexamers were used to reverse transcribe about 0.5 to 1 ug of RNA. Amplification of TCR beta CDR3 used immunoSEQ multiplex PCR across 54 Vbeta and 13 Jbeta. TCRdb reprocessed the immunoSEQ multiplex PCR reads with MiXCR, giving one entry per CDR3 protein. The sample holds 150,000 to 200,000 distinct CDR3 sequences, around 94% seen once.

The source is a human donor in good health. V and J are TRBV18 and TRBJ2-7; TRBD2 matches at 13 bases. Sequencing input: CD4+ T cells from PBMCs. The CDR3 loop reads CASSPSGLAGSSYEQYF. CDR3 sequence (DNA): TGTGCCAGCTCACCATCGGGACTAGCGGGGAGCTCCTACGAGCAGTACTTC. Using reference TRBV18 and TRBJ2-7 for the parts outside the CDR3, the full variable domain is NAGVMQNPRHLVRRRGQEARLRCSPMKGHSHVYWYRQLPEEGLKFMVYLQKENIIDESGMPKERFSAEFPKEGPSILRIQQVVRGDSAAYFCASSPSGLAGSSYEQYFGPGTRLTVT.